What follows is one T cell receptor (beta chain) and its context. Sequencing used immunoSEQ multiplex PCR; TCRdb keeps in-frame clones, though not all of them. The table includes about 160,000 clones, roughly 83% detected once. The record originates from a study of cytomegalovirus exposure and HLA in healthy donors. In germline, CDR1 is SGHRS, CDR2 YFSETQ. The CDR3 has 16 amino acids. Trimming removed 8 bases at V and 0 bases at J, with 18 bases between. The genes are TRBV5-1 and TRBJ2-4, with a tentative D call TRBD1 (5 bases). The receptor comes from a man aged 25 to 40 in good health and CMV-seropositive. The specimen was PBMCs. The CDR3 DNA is TGCGCCAGGAAAGCCATTGTCAGGGTAGCCAAAAACATTCAGTACTTC. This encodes CARKAIVRVAKNIQYF.